This T cell receptor beta chain is drawn from a study of human T cells and chemical hapten exposure. The time point: patch test 2, 6 weeks after DPC sensitization. The treatment was: therapeutic diphenylcyclopropenone sensitization with weekly scalp DPC. This clonotype has at least ten counts. Antigen specificity is unknown. The V and J ends lost 1 base and 8 bases, in that order; junction bases with no gene match: 8. This CDR3 region has 16 residues. Looked up from germline, CDR1 is SNHLY and CDR2 is FYNNEI. Unique molecular identifiers were linked by the library to individual cDNA molecules. Each CDR3 protein gets one entry after TCRdb re-called the RACE reads with MiXCR. The sample shows fewer than 100,000 distinct CDR3 sequences, about a tenth of them seen only once. Findings of the study overall: TCRs whose frequency exceeded 1 in 1000 remained the same following DPC sensitization. Given that the donors had alopecia, their immune response may differ from that seen in healthy people.

The source of this sequence is a woman aged 40 to 55 with alopecia areata. Some clones in this sample may be carry-over from other donors' samples. The material was whole blood, obtained in connection with sensitization to the hapten diphenylcyclopropenone (DPC). This chain links TRBV2 with TRBJ2-4; TRBD1 agrees at 10 bases. CDR3 sequence: CASSEGVEGQGHIQYF. CDR3 DNA: TGTGCCAGCAGTGAAGGGGTTGAGGGACAGGGGCACATTCAGTACTTC.